These T cell receptor beta chains were read from a single sample in a study of cytotoxic CD8 clonotypes in ibrutinib-treated CLL. The table came from immunoSEQ multiplex PCR; TCRdb's copy has only in-frame clones and leaves some out. This sample carries 50,000 to 75,000 clones, 71% of them seen once, and the ten largest clones take around two fifths. The sample was PBMCs, taken after 12 months of ibrutinib treatment. The receptors shown here come from a human donor with chronic lymphocytic leukemia. CDR3s include the opening cysteine and the closing phenylalanine or tryptophan. The D gene is left open where the match is weak. Size tells how often a clone was seen (once, few, many) or the class of an expanded clone, and some rows leave it out.

v_call	d_call	j_call	cdr3_length	clone_size	cdr3_aa	cdr3_nt
TRBV29-1	TRBD2	TRBJ2-7	15	once	CSVEDPTSGSYEQYF	TGCAGCGTTGAAGATCCGACTAGCGGCTCCTACGAGCAGTACTTC
TRBV2	-	TRBJ2-1	12	-	CASSVLNNEQFF	TGTGCCAGCAGTGTACTGAACAATGAGCAGTTCTTC
TRBV6-4	-	TRBJ1-3	16	-	CASSDSKDYSGNTIYF	TGTGCCAGCAGTGACTCCAAAGACTACTCTGGAAACACCATATATTTT
TRBV27	TRBD2	TRBJ2-7	19	-	CASSGRTSGSSLGSYEQYF	TGTGCCAGCAGTGGAAGGACTAGCGGGTCTAGCTTGGGCTCCTACGAGCAGTACTTC
TRBV2	-	TRBJ1-2	14	-	CASSDRGTNYGYTF	TGTGCCAGCAGTGACAGGGGAACTAACTATGGCTACACCTTC
TRBV7-2	-	TRBJ2-5	15	-	CASSPMGEGGETQYF	TGTGCCAGCAGCCCTATGGGGGAGGGGGGAGAGACCCAGTACTTC
TRBV7-6	TRBD2	TRBJ2-7	18	-	CASSLAPLSLAGTYEQYF	TGTGCCAGCAGCTTAGCCCCTCTGAGCCTAGCGGGGACCTACGAGCAGTACTTC
TRBV6-5	-	TRBJ2-3	14	-	CASSLYGAADTQYF	TGTGCCAGCTCCCTTTATGGGGCAGCAGATACGCAGTATTTT
TRBV28	-	TRBJ2-7	13	-	CASGGPGPYEQYF	TGTGCCAGTGGGGGACCGGGGCCCTACGAGCAGTACTTC
TRBV9	-	TRBJ1-3	14	-	CASSVTGSGNTIYF	TGTGCCAGCAGCGTAACAGGCAGTGGAAACACCATATATTTT
TRBV9	TRBD1	TRBJ2-3	18	-	CASSETGGYSLSTDTQYF	TGTGCCAGCAGTGAGACAGGGGGCTATAGCCTGAGCACAGATACGCAGTATTTT
TRBV4-3	-	TRBJ1-1	14	-	CASSQGSVAGEAFF	TGCGCCAGCAGCCAAGGCAGCGTGGCGGGTGAAGCTTTCTTT
TRBV7-9	TRBD1	TRBJ2-7	14	once	CASSLTGQDYEQYF	TGTGCCAGCAGCCTGACGGGACAGGATTACGAGCAGTACTTC
TRBV5-1	-	TRBJ2-3	11	-	CASSSLGTQYF	TGCGCCAGCAGCTCTCTTGGTACGCAGTATTTT
TRBV19	-	TRBJ1-5	15	-	CASSPWGRGNQPQHF	TGTGCCAGTAGTCCTTGGGGCAGGGGCAATCAGCCCCAGCATTTT
TRBV5-7	-	TRBJ2-7	14	-	CATQQSGGPYEQYF	TGTGCCACCCAGCAATCGGGGGGCCCCTACGAGCAGTACTTC
TRBV2	-	TRBJ2-5	12	-	CASSSGKETQYF	TGTGCCAGCAGTTCGGGGAAAGAGACCCAGTACTTC
TRBV28	-	TRBJ1-1	14	-	CASKPGTAFWEAFF	TGTGCCAGCAAGCCTGGGACTGCTTTCTGGGAAGCTTTCTTT
TRBV15	-	TRBJ1-1	14	-	CATSRDRKVTEAFF	TGTGCCACCAGCAGAGACAGGAAGGTTACTGAAGCTTTCTTT
TRBV28	TRBD1	TRBJ2-2	16	few	CASSSIPGQDTGELFF	TGTGCCAGCAGTTCCATTCCGGGACAGGACACCGGGGAGCTGTTTTTT
TRBV7-6	-	TRBJ2-5	14	-	CASSLDPHQETQYF	TGTGCCAGCAGCTTAGATCCGCACCAAGAGACCCAGTACTTC
TRBV2	-	TRBJ1-2	12	few	CASSATNYGYTF	TGTGCCAGCAGTGCCACTAACTATGGCTACACCTTC
TRBV28	-	TRBJ2-5	15	-	CASTDLRPPLGTQYF	TGTGCCAGCACCGACCTAAGACCGCCGTTAGGGACCCAGTACTTC
TRBV7-8	TRBD1	TRBJ2-3	14	-	CASNDRGDPDTQYF	TGTGCCAGCAACGACAGGGGGGACCCAGATACGCAGTATTTT
TRBV5-4	-	TRBJ2-2	15	-	CASSLKLRGGRELFF	TGTGCCAGCAGCTTGAAACTTAGGGGCGGCAGGGAGCTGTTTTTT
TRBV25-1	-	TRBJ1-3	16	-	CASSEDDASSGNTIYF	TGTGCCAGCAGTGAGGACGACGCGAGCTCTGGAAACACCATATATTTT
TRBV7-8	-	TRBJ1-5	14	-	CASSSSNSNQPQHF	TGTGCCAGCAGCAGTTCGAATAGCAATCAGCCCCAGCATTTT
TRBV18	-	TRBJ1-1	13	-	CASSPEYYTEAFF	TGTGCCAGCTCACCAGAATACTACACTGAAGCTTTCTTT
TRBV5-1	TRBD1	TRBJ1-4	16	-	CASSLRTTGRNEKLFF	TGCGCCAGCAGCTTAAGGACGACAGGGCGGAATGAAAAACTGTTTTTT
TRBV13	TRBD2	TRBJ2-7	16	-	CASSLGLAGTSYEQYF	TGTGCCAGCAGCTTAGGACTAGCGGGGACCTCCTACGAGCAGTACTTC
TRBV15	-	TRBJ2-3	15	-	CATSRDKAGTDTQYF	TGTGCCACCAGCAGAGATAAAGCGGGCACAGATACGCAGTATTTT
TRBV5-1	TRBD1	TRBJ2-2	13	-	CASSPQGTGELFF	TGCGCCAGCAGCCCACAGGGGACCGGGGAGCTGTTTTTT
TRBV10-3	-	TRBJ2-3	16	once	CAISETRGVSTDTQYF	TGTGCCATCAGTGAGACTCGCGGGGTAAGCACAGATACGCAGTATTTT
TRBV11-2	TRBD1	TRBJ1-1	13	-	CAIQDRGVTEAFF	TGTGCCATCCAGGACAGGGGGGTCACTGAAGCTTTCTTT
TRBV29-1	-	TRBJ2-5	13	-	CSVESDLKETQYF	TGCAGCGTTGAGAGTGATCTGAAAGAGACCCAGTACTTC
TRBV29-1	-	TRBJ1-2	11	-	CSVQSAYGYTF	TGCAGCGTCCAGTCGGCCTATGGCTACACCTTC
TRBV10-2	-	TRBJ1-1	15	-	CASSALQGTGTEAFF	TGCGCCAGCAGTGCACTACAGGGAACCGGGACTGAAGCTTTCTTT
TRBV14	-	TRBJ2-1	19	-	CASSQDPTRDVLVYNEQFF	TGTGCCAGCAGCCAAGATCCCACTCGGGATGTGCTAGTGTACAATGAGCAGTTCTTC
TRBV18	-	TRBJ1-3	15	-	CASSPVPGSGNTIYF	TGTGCCAGCTCACCAGTTCCGGGGTCTGGAAACACCATATATTTT
TRBV7-3	TRBD2	TRBJ2-3	16	few	CASSLRSGTDTDTQYF	TGTGCCAGCAGCTTAAGAAGCGGGACGGACACAGATACGCAGTATTTT